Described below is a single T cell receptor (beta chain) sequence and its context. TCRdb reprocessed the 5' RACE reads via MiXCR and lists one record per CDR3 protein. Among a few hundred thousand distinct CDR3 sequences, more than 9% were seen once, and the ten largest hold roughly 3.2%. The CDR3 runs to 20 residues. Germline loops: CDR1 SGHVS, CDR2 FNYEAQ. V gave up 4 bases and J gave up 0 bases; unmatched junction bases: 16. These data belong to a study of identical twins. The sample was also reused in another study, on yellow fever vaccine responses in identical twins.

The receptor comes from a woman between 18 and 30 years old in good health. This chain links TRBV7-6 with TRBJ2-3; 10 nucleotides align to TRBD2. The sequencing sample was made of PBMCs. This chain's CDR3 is CASSSSWTGTSATSTDTQYF. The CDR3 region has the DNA TGTGCCAGCAGCTCCTCGTGGACCGGGACTAGCGCGACTAGCACAGATACGCAGTATTTT.